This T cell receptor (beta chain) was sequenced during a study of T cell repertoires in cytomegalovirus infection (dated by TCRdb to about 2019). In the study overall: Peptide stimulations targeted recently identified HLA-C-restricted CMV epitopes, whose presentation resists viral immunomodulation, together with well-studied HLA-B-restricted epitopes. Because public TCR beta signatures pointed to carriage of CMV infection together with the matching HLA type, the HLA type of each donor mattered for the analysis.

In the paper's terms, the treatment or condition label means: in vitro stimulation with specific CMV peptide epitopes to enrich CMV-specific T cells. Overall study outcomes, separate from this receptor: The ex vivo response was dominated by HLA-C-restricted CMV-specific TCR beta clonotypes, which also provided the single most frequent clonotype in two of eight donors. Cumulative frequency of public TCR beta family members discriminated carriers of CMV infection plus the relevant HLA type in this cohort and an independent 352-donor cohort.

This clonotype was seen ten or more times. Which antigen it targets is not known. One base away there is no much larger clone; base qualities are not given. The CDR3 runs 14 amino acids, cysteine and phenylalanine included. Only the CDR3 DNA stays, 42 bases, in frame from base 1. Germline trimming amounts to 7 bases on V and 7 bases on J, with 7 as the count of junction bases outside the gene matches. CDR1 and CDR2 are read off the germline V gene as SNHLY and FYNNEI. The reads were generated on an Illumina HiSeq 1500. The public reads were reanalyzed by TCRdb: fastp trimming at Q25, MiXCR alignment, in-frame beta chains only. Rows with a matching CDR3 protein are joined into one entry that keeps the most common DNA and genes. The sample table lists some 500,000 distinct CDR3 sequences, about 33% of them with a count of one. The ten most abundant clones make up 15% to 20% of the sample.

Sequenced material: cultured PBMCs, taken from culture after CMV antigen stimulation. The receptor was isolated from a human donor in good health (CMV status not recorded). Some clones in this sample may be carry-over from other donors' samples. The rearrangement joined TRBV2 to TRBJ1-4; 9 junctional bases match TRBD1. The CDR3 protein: CASITDRGTEKLFF. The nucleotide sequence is TGTGCCAGCATTACAGACAGGGGGACTGAAAAACTGTTTTTT.